The 10 T cell receptor beta chains given below trace back to one sample, sequenced in a study of T cell repertoires in cytomegalovirus infection. In TCRdb, the reads were re-called with MiXCR into one record per CDR3 protein. The sample yields approximately 730,000 distinct CDR3 sequences, around 31% seen once. No antigen is known for these receptors. Material: cultured PBMCs, obtained from culture after CMV antigen stimulation. These receptors were taken from a human donor in good health (CMV status not recorded). Some clones in this sample may be carry-over from other donors' samples.

This sequence joins TRBV12-3 or TRBV12-4 and TRBJ2-7; perhaps TRBD2 as D (7 bases). The CDR3 covers 15 residues. Trimming cost V 7 bases and J 2 bases, with 18 bases left between them. CDR3 protein: CASTRGGDFTYEQYF. In DNA, the CDR3 is TGTGCCAGCACGCGAGGGGGGGATTTTACCTACGAGCAGTACTTC.

There are a few counts of this clonotype. This chain uses TRBV6-2 or TRBV6-3 with TRBJ2-7, with 9 bases identical to TRBD1. CDR1 and CDR2 from the germline V gene are MNHEY and SVGEGT. V was pared by 6 bases and J by 0 bases, with 0 bases of the junction left unmatched. The CDR3 has 13 amino acids. The CDR3 DNA reads as TGTGCCAGCAGACAGGGGGCCTCCTACGAGCAGTACTTC. Protein sequence: CASRQGASYEQYF.

This clonotype was recorded a few times. This sequence joins TRBV7-6 and TRBJ2-7, with 10 nucleotides matching TRBD2. From germline, CDR1 is SGHVS and CDR2 FNYEAQ. The CDR3 totals 15 residues. J gave up 3 bases and V 1 base, and 3 bases lay outside the gene matches. The CDR3 loop reads CASSLVPSGSYEQYF. CDR3 sequence (DNA): TGTGCCAGCAGCTTAGTTCCTAGCGGGAGCTACGAGCAGTACTTC.

J is TRBJ1-6 and V is TRBV5-1; the match to TRBD1 covers 7 bases. The length of the CDR3 is 19 residues. V lost 1 base, J lost 0 bases, and 10 bases stayed unmatched. Germline-derived CDR1 and CDR2 are SGHRS and YFSETQ. Here the CDR3 reads CASSLKRTGPSSYNSPLHF. The CDR3 region has the DNA TGCGCCAGCAGCTTGAAAAGGACAGGACCGAGCTCCTATAATTCACCCCTCCACTTT.

The CDR3 spells CASSLDPGLSEDTQYF. CDR3 nucleotides: TGTGCCAGCAGCTTAGATCCTGGCCTTTCCGAAGATACGCAGTATTTT. This rearrangement joins TRBV11-2 to TRBJ2-3; D is ambiguous. CDR1 is SGHAT, CDR2 FQNNGV, per germline. Trimming removed 0 bases from V and 5 bases from J, with 15 bases in between. The CDR3 sequence is 16 residues long.

This clonotype showed up just a few times. V gene TRBV6-6 combines with J gene TRBJ2-3, with 11 bases identical to TRBD1. V was pared by 5 bases and J by 4 bases, with 8 bases of the junction left unmatched. The CDR3 sequence is 16 residues long. Germline CDR1 is MNHNY and CDR2 is SVGAGI (reference sequence). CDR3 amino acids: CASSPPGQGAPDTQYF. CDR3 nucleotide sequence: TGTGCCAGCAGTCCGCCCGGACAGGGGGCCCCAGATACGCAGTATTTT.

The CDR3 region has the DNA TGTGCCAGCATCTACAGGGTGGGAGATACGCAGTATTTT. This codes for CASIYRVGDTQYF. This chain joins TRBV5-5 and TRBJ2-3; possibly TRBD1 for D (6 bases). This CDR3 comprises 13 residues. The V end lost 6 bases, the J end lost 5 bases, and 13 bases lay between the germline ends. Germline CDR1 SGHKS, CDR2 YYEKEE (reference sequence).

This clonotype occurred a few times. CDR3 in amino acids: CASSLGLYETQYF. CDR3 coding DNA: TGTGCCAGCAGCCTGGGACTTTACGAGACCCAGTACTTC. The chain joins TRBV7-6 to TRBJ2-5; D is possibly TRBD2 (6 bases). Germline CDR1 reads SGHVS; CDR2 reads FNYEAQ. The V end lost 5 bases, the J end lost 5 bases, and 12 bases lay between the germline ends. CDR3 length: 13 residues.

Comments on this clonotype: It is likely a read error, because the conserved phenylalanine at the end of the CDR3 is missing. The DNA is omitted, as the CDR3 cannot be located on it reliably, and the CDR3 follows TCRdb's listing. This chain uses TRBV19 with TRBJ1-5. The CDR3 is 8 amino acids long, termini counted. Per the germline V gene, CDR1 is LNHDA and CDR2 is SQIVND (reference sequence). CDR3 loop: CASSILDQ.

This clonotype was observed a few times. V and J are TRBV28 and TRBJ2-1; D is possibly TRBD2 (6 bases). CDR3 length: 17 residues. The V gene lost 4 bases and the J gene lost 0 bases, with 16 bases spanning the gap. Germline V gives CDR1 MDHEN, CDR2 SYDVKM. CDR3 loop: CASSSPGVARSYNEQFF. CDR3 in DNA: TGTGCCAGCAGTTCCCCGGGGGTAGCCCGCTCCTACAATGAGCAGTTCTTC.